These T cell receptor beta chains were read from a single sample in a study of control samples from healthy donors and cancer patients. Produced via immunoSEQ multiplex PCR; TCRdb's table is partial and in-frame only. The repertoire holds 150,000 to 200,000 clones, 85% to 95% seen once, with around 1.5% in the top ten. The sequencing input was blood. The origin of the receptors is a woman aged 18-29 years in good health. Both conserved end residues are part of each CDR3. A D gene is named only where the DNA matches it firmly. Size values are once, few and many counts, or a class for expanded clones, and some rows have none.

j_call clone_size d_call v_call cdr3_aa cdr3_nt
TRBJ1-2 - - TRBV11-2 CASSLEGDGYTF TGTGCCAGCAGCTTAGAAGGGGATGGCTACACCTTC
TRBJ2-3 - - TRBV12-3/TRBV12-4 CASSLTTQYF TGTGCCAGCAGTTTAACTACGCAGTATTTT
TRBJ1-5 - - TRBV21-1 CASSKWTDSNQPQHF TGTGCCAGCAGCAAATGGACGGATAGCAATCAGCCCCAGCATTTT
TRBJ1-2 - - TRBV10-3 CAIMEGPGYGYTF TGTGCCATCATGGAGGGGCCGGGCTATGGCTACACCTTC
TRBJ2-2 once TRBD2 TRBV4-1 CASSQGLAGGPYTGELFF TGCGCCAGCAGCCAGGGACTAGCGGGGGGGCCTTACACCGGGGAGCTGTTTTTT
TRBJ1-1 - - TRBV11-2 CASSLKIGTEAFF TGTGCCAGCAGCTTAAAGATTGGCACTGAAGCTTTCTTT
TRBJ1-2 - - TRBV9 CASSSPGVFYGYTF TGTGCCAGCAGCTCGCCCGGGGTCTTCTATGGCTACACCTTC
TRBJ2-7 - - TRBV14 CASSQDMTRQYF TGTGCCAGCAGCCAAGATATGACGAGGCAGTACTTC
TRBJ2-1 - - TRBV19 CASALAYPYNEQFF TGTGCCAGTGCCTTAGCGTACCCATACAATGAGCAGTTCTTC
TRBJ1-5 - TRBD1 TRBV18 CASSRMTGTNQPQHF TGTGCCAGCTCACGGATGACAGGGACCAATCAGCCCCAGCATTTT